This T cell receptor (beta chain) was recorded in a study of breast tumors, draining lymph nodes, adjacent tissues (TCRdb year 2016). Context from the whole study: TCR beta repertoires were compared across tumor, adjacent nontumor tissue and axillary lymph nodes obtained from breast cancer patients. In human breast cancer, the study set out to assess how tumor, surrounding tissue and draining lymph node repertoires relate to one another and whether T cells might be exchanged between them.

Sequencing used an Illumina HiSeq 2000. Multiplex PCR amplification was used to generate the TCR beta chain libraries. The amplified TCR beta chain products were analyzed by high-throughput sequencing. The public reads were run again by TCRdb, first through fastp at Q25 and then through MiXCR, and only productive beta chains were kept. Records with the same CDR3 protein are collapsed into one entry carrying the most frequent genes and DNA. Counted in this sample were approximately 130,000 distinct CDR3 sequences; 21% of them appeared once. In total, the top ten clones hold roughly 2.2% of the sample. The research as a whole found: Tumors showed preferential V and J gene usage, and their T-cell repertoire diversity fell below that of lymph nodes yet above that of nontumor tissue. The data were considered consistent with most tumor T cells being derived from the lymph node and subsequently expanding within tumor tissue. In luminal-like breast cancer, tumor and nontumor tissue repertoires resembled each other significantly more than in basal-like breast cancer. Rather than being directly demonstrated, the conclusion that tumor T cells originate in lymph nodes was presented as consistent with a hypothesis.

The axillary draining lymph nodes of breast cancer patients were the source of the lymph node samples. From a lookup of the germline V gene, CDR1 and CDR2 are SNHLY and FYNNEI. V loses 3 bases, J loses 0 bases, and the germline ends lie 16 bases apart. The CDR3 numbers 17 residues from cysteine through phenylalanine. The only DNA kept is the CDR3, 51 bases in frame from the first base. This clonotype was seen many times. Its antigen is not yet known. No base quality values were provided; no much bigger clone lies one nucleotide off. The receptor was isolated from a female donor with breast cancer. Some clones in this sample may be carry-over from other donors' samples. The sequencing input was axillary lymph node tissue. This sequence uses TRBV2 and TRBJ2-3; the D gene identity is not certain. The sequence in DNA is TGTGCCAGCAGTGACAGTCCGACCAGTGCTAGCACAGATACGCAGTATTTT. Translated, this is CASSDSPTSASTDTQYF.